The 29 T cell receptor beta chains given below trace back to one sample, sequenced in a study of blood T cell repertoires in COVID-19. The data were produced by immunoSEQ multiplex PCR, yet TCRdb's version contains in-frame clones alone and is incomplete. In the table there are approximately 110,000 clones, 75% to 90% of which are singletons. Sample: peripheral blood. The receptors were sampled from a woman older than 75 with acute or convalescent COVID-19.

V gene TRBV30 combines with J gene TRBJ2-7; TRBD1 matches at 8 bases. Germline V gene lookup returns CDR1 GTSNPN and CDR2 SVGIG (reference sequence). V dropped 0 bases and J dropped 3; count of bases not matched to a gene: 1. The CDR3 covers 13 residues. The CDR3 DNA sequence: TGTGCCTGGAGTGTGGACAGGGACTACGAGCAGTACTTC. Amino acid sequence: CAWSVDRDYEQYF.

CDR3 loop: CASSIGRQDGNSPLHF. In DNA, the CDR3 is TGTGCCAGTAGTATAGGACGACAGGATGGTAATTCACCCCTCCACTTT. The chain is built from TRBV19 and TRBJ1-6, with a possible D match to TRBD1 (6 bases). From germline, CDR1 is LNHDA and CDR2 SQIVND (reference sequence). Deletions cut 1 base from V and 6 bases from J, with 13 bases between. The CDR3 has 16 amino acids.

This clone was seen only a few times. The genes are TRBV7-9 and TRBJ1-2; 7 bases fit TRBD1. From germline, CDR1 is SEHNR and CDR2 FQNEAQ (reference sequence). The V gene end was trimmed by 5 bases and the J gene end by 4 bases; junction bases not matched to a gene: 4. The CDR3 is 13 residues long. CDR3 sequence: CASSTGTAYGYTF. CDR3 DNA: TGTGCCAGCAGCACTGGGACAGCCTATGGCTACACCTTC. Drawing the rest from reference TRBV7-9 and TRBJ1-2, the complete variable domain is DTGVSQNPRHKITKRGQNVTFRCDPISEHNRLYWYRQTLGQGPEFLTYFQNEAQLEKSRLLSDRFSAERPKGSFSTLEIQRTEQGDSAMYLCASSTGTAYGYTFGSGTRLTVV.

This clone was recorded a few times. The chain links TRBV9 to TRBJ1-6; 7 bases map to TRBD1. CDR1 and CDR2 (germline): SGDLS, YYNGEE. CDR3 length: 16 residues. J was trimmed by 2 bases and V by 4 bases; bases with no gene match: 6. The CDR3 DNA reads as TGTGCCAGCAGCCCCCTCGGACAGGCCTATAATTCACCCCTCCACTTT. Its translation: CASSPLGQAYNSPLHF.

The genes are TRBV15 and TRBJ2-4, with 7 bases aligning to TRBD1. With 1 base clipped from V and 5 bases from J, the junction kept 8 bases outside the gene matches. The CDR3 runs to 16 residues. The V gene's germline CDR1 is LNHNV and CDR2 YYDKDF (reference sequence). CDR3 amino acids: CATSRVPGTDQNIQYF. The CDR3 DNA reads as TGTGCCACCAGCAGAGTCCCCGGGACAGACCAAAACATTCAGTACTTC. Supplemented by reference TRBV15 and TRBJ2-4, the full variable domain reads DAMVIQNPRYQVTQFGKPVTLSCSQTLNHNVMYWYQQKSSQAPKLLFHYYDKDFNNEADTPDNFQSRRPNTSFCFLDIRSPGLGDTAMYLCATSRVPGTDQNIQYFGAGTRLSVL.

This clone was observed once. The chain carries TRBV5-5 and TRBJ2-5; a weak D match, TRBD2 (6 bases). The CDR3 has 14 amino acids. V lost 6 bases, J lost 0 bases, and 12 bases lay in between. Germline CDR1 and CDR2: SGHKS and YYEKEE (reference sequence). The CDR3 protein is CASTIAADQETQYF. CDR3 nucleotide sequence: TGTGCCAGCACCATAGCGGCAGACCAAGAGACCCAGTACTTC.

The chain links TRBV3-1 (or the pseudogene TRBV3-2) to TRBJ2-7; D is perhaps TRBD1 (7 bases). With 3 bases removed from V and 2 bases from J, the gap between germline ends came to 14 bases. This CDR3 region has 15 residues. CDR1 is LGHDT and CDR2 is YNNKEL in the germline V gene (reference sequence). In nucleotides, the CDR3 is TGTGCCAGCAGCCAGACCTCAGGGGGGACCTACGAGCAGTACTTC. Protein: CASSQTSGGTYEQYF.

The gene calls are TRBV19 and TRBJ2-7; D might be TRBD2 (5 bases). Trimming took off 1 base at V and 4 bases at J, with 14 bases between the two ends. Germline V CDR1 and CDR2: LNHDA, SQIVND (reference sequence). The CDR3 consists of 15 residues. In nucleotides, the CDR3 is TGTGCCAGTAGTATAGGCCTGGTGCGGGCGTACGAGCAGTACTTC. This translates into CASSIGLVRAYEQYF.

The J gene is TRBJ1-2, the V gene TRBV4-1; D call uncertain. This CDR3 has 13 residues. Trimming stripped 0 bases from V and 6 bases from J, with 8 bases between. The germline gives CDR1 MGHRA, CDR2 YSYEKL. Here the CDR3 DNA reads TGCGCCAGCAGCCAAGATCGTCCGGATGGCTACACCTTC. This translates into CASSQDRPDGYTF.

This sequence joins TRBV5-1 and TRBJ1-1; D uncertain. Per germline, CDR1 SGHRS and CDR2 YFSETQ. Trimming stripped 5 bases from V and 7 bases from J, with 9 bases between. This CDR3 has 11 amino acids. This CDR3 is CASSERGEAFF. The DNA for the CDR3 is TGCGCCAGCAGTGAACGGGGTGAAGCTTTCTTT.

This sequence joins TRBV6-4 and TRBJ2-3; TRBD2 matches 10 bases. Germline V CDR1 and CDR2: MRHNA, SNTAGT. The CDR3 is 15 amino acids. The V segment lost 3 bases and the J segment 8 bases; nucleotides outside the gene matches: 8. In nucleotides, the CDR3 is TGTGCCAGCAGTGAAACGCTAGCGGGGGCAGGTACGCAGTATTTT. This encodes CASSETLAGAGTQYF.

The CDR3 region has the DNA TGTGCCAGCAGCTTAGAAGCGGGGGCCCCCACAGATACGCAGTATTTT. Protein sequence: CASSLEAGAPTDTQYF. The chain carries TRBV5-4 and TRBJ2-3, with 8 bases matching TRBD2. The ends lost 2 bases at V and 2 bases at J; junction bases unmatched: 7. CDR3 size: 16 residues. From germline, CDR1 is SGHNT and CDR2 YYREEE (reference sequence).

The rearrangement uses TRBV6-5 and TRBJ1-4; D may be TRBD1 (6 bases). In germline, CDR1 is MNHEY, CDR2 SVGAGI. The CDR3 runs 15 residues. The V and J ends lost 7 bases and 0 bases respectively, with 12 bases between them. The CDR3 DNA follows: TGTGCCAGCAAGGGGGGGGGAGCAACTAATGAAAAACTGTTTTTT. Protein sequence: CASKGGGATNEKLFF.

V gene TRBV12-3 or TRBV12-4 combines with J gene TRBJ2-3; TRBD1 is a possible D gene (6 bases). Trimming removed 4 bases at V and 4 bases at J, with 9 bases between. This CDR3 has 13 residues. The DNA of the CDR3 is TGTGCCAGCAGTTCAGGGGCGGCAGATACGCAGTATTTT. This translates into CASSSGAADTQYF.

V usage is TRBV27 and J usage is TRBJ1-2, with D maybe TRBD1 (5 bases). V gave up 1 base and J gave up 5 bases, with 8 bases separating them. Germline-derived CDR1 and CDR2 are MNHEY and SMNVEV (reference sequence). CDR3 size: 13 residues. The CDR3 region is CASSLLAGYGYTF. CDR3 sequence (DNA): TGTGCCAGCAGTTTATTAGCAGGGTATGGCTACACCTTC.

The CDR3 reads CASSPGPGTYEQYF. In nucleotides, the CDR3 is TGTGCCAGCAGCCCAGGTCCGGGGACCTACGAGCAGTACTTC. The gene calls are TRBV14 and TRBJ2-7, with TRBD2 as a possible D gene (5 bases). Trimming removed 4 bases at V and 2 bases at J, with 12 bases between. The V gene's germline CDR1 is SGHDN and CDR2 FVKESK. The CDR3 is made up of 14 amino acids.

J is TRBJ2-1 and V is TRBV6-5; D is perhaps TRBD1 (6 bases). V was cut by 9 bases and J by 4 bases, with 16 bases left in between. This CDR3 contains 14 residues. Per the germline V gene, CDR1 is MNHEY and CDR2 is SVGAGI. In DNA form, the CDR3 reads TGTGCCAGTCGAACAGGGATGAATTACAATGAGCAGTTCTTC. Translated: CASRTGMNYNEQFF.

V gene TRBV27 combines with J gene TRBJ2-5; a possible D gene is TRBD2 (5 bases). The CDR3 consists of 14 residues. Germline lookup yields CDR1 MNHEY and CDR2 SMNVEV (reference sequence). With 6 bases removed from V and 5 bases from J, the gap between germline ends came to 16 bases. CDR3 loop: CASSPRGLWETQYF. In DNA, the CDR3 is TGTGCCAGCAGCCCCAGAGGGCTCTGGGAGACCCAGTACTTC.

This sequence joins TRBV15 and TRBJ2-5; 13 bases agree with TRBD2. Trimming at V came to 5 bases and at J to 0 bases, leaving 3 bases not matched to a gene. The CDR3 has 16 residues. Germline V gene data show CDR1 as LNHNV and CDR2 as YYDKDF (reference sequence). Here the CDR3 reads CATSQGTSGDQETQYF. CDR3 bases: TGTGCCACCAGCCAAGGGACTAGCGGGGACCAAGAGACCCAGTACTTC.

The chain couples TRBV13 to TRBJ2-4, with a weak D call TRBD1 (6 bases). CDR1 and CDR2 from the germline V gene are PRHDT and FYEKMQ (reference sequence). Trimming took off 6 bases at V and 5 bases at J, with 17 bases between the two ends. The CDR3 has 15 amino acids. The CDR3 sequence is CASSSTGSSENIQYF. In nucleotides, the CDR3 is TGTGCCAGCAGTTCCACAGGGAGCTCAGAAAACATTCAGTACTTC.

The sample holds one count of this clone. V gene TRBV5-1 combines with J gene TRBJ1-2; the D gene is possibly TRBD1 (6 bases). Germline assignment: CDR1 SGHRS and CDR2 YFSETQ. The CDR3 length is 15 residues. V lost 1 base, J lost 3 bases, and 13 bases lay in between. In DNA form, the CDR3 reads TGCGCCAGCAGCTTGCTCAGGGGCGTGGACTATGGCTACACCTTC. It translates to CASSLLRGVDYGYTF.

DNA of the CDR3: TGTGCCAGCAGTTCCCTACTAGCGGGGCTAGCCAAAAACATTCAGTACTTC. It codes for CASSSLLAGLAKNIQYF. This chain links TRBV27 with TRBJ2-4, with TRBD2 matching 10 bases. The CDR3 has 17 amino acids. V shed 4 bases, J shed 0 bases, and the junction held 6 bases outside the gene matches. Germline lookup yields CDR1 MNHEY and CDR2 SMNVEV (reference sequence).

The CDR3 is CASSPTNSLGYTF. CDR3 DNA: TGTGCCAGCAGTCCAACCAACTCCCTCGGCTACACCTTC. This rearrangement joins TRBV5-5 to TRBJ1-2; no reliable D call. The CDR3 sequence is 13 residues long. V was shortened by 5 bases and J by 8 bases, with 16 bases between the two germline ends. Germline V gene lookup returns CDR1 SGHKS and CDR2 YYEKEE (reference sequence).

This chain connects TRBV28 to TRBJ2-3, with 10 bases fitting TRBD2. The junction had 5 bases not matched to a gene; V was cut back by 5 bases and J by 0 bases. Germline values: CDR1 MDHEN, CDR2 SYDVKM. The CDR3 has 16 residues. The CDR3 spells CASSPQAGGSTDTQYF. The CDR3 coding sequence is TGTGCCAGCAGTCCCCAAGCGGGGGGGAGCACAGATACGCAGTATTTT.

The rearrangement joins TRBV3-1 (or the pseudogene TRBV3-2) to TRBJ1-3, with TRBD1 matching over 7 bases. This CDR3 is 14 amino acids long. The V gene's germline CDR1 is LGHDT and CDR2 YNNKEL (reference sequence). Trimming cost V 5 bases and J 0 bases; bases outside gene matches: 1. The CDR3 loop is CASSNRGSGNTIYF. The CDR3 DNA is TGTGCCAGCAGCAACAGGGGCTCTGGAAACACCATATATTTT.

The genes are TRBV3-1 (or the pseudogene TRBV3-2) and TRBJ1-2; possible D gene TRBD1, 5 bases. The CDR3 sequence is 12 residues long. V lost 1 base and J 7 bases, leaving 7 bases between the germline ends. The germline V gene encodes CDR1 LGHDT and CDR2 YNNKEL (reference sequence). The CDR3 sequence: CASSQGGAGYTF. CDR3 sequence (DNA): TGTGCCAGCAGCCAAGGGGGCGCTGGCTACACCTTC.

J is TRBJ2-5 and V is TRBV27; TRBD2 is a possible D gene (5 bases). CDR3 length: 15 amino acids. CDR1 and CDR2 (germline): MNHEY, SMNVEV (reference sequence). V was pared by 5 bases and J by 1 base, with 14 bases between. The CDR3 nucleotides read TGTGCCAGCAGTCCTACTAGTGTATCCCAAGAGACCCAGTACTTC. This sequence encodes CASSPTSVSQETQYF.

In its sample, this clone was seen once. The rearrangement uses TRBV28 and TRBJ1-4; a possible D gene is TRBD1 (5 bases). CDR1 and CDR2 from the germline V gene are MDHEN and SYDVKM. The V end was cut by 4 bases, the J end by 6 bases, with 12 bases between. CDR3 length: 14 residues. The CDR3 nucleotides read TGTGCCAGCAGTTCGCCAACACAGGATGAAAAACTGTTTTTT. It codes for CASSSPTQDEKLFF.

The V gene is TRBV28, the J gene TRBJ1-1; possibly TRBD1 for D (5 bases). CDR3 length: 14 amino acids. CDR1 is MDHEN, CDR2 SYDVKM, per germline. V lost 6 bases, J lost 1 base, and 12 bases lay in between. This CDR3 reads CASSLLRGNTEAFF. For the CDR3, the DNA is TGTGCCAGCAGCCTCTTAAGGGGGAACACTGAAGCTTTCTTT.